One T cell receptor beta chain is described in this entry. Its antigen remains unknown. This sample was included in a study of shared clonotypes between healthy human individuals. Study-wide findings and caveats: Among donors, the sharing of clonotypes was expected to be influenced by sequencing depth.

Every donor was a Caucasian adult from Nashville, Tennessee. The trim removed 0 bases at V and 7 bases at J, leaving 12 bases unmatched. The CDR3 spans 17 residues. CDR1 is LGHNA, CDR2 YSLEER, per germline. The protocol was immunoSEQ multiplex PCR, while the TCRdb copy is restricted to in-frame clones and leaves out a portion. The sample yields about 1 million clones, 65% to 80% seen once. The material sequenced was memory CD4+ T cells sorted from blood. The subset: CD45RA-negative fraction. The sequence derives from a man aged 18 to 30 in good health. The chain combines TRBV4-3 with TRBJ1-2; 9 bases match TRBD1. CDR3 loop: CASSQDPWGGTGSGYTF. The DNA of the CDR3 is TGCGCCAGCAGCCAAGATCCGTGGGGAGGGACAGGGAGTGGCTACACCTTC.